This is a list of T cell receptor beta chains from one sample in a study of identical twins. TCRdb recomputed calls from the 5' RACE reads with MiXCR, one row per CDR3 protein. The sample comprises about 200,000 distinct CDR3 sequences, roughly 15% of which are singletons, and 40% rests with the top ten. These data also featured in a second study, about T cells expressing NK-cell markers.

Sequencing input: CD8+ T cells sorted from blood. The receptor source for this set is a woman aged 18 to 35 in good health. The CDR3 runs from the conserved cysteine through the conserved F or W. D genes are given only for firm matches. Clone size is stated in some rows and not others, as once, few, many or a class when expanded.

d_call j_call v_call clone_size cdr3_aa cdr3_nt
NA TRBJ2-5 TRBV13 NA CASSSGRDQYF TGTGCCAGCAGCTCTGGACGGGACCAGTACTTC
NA TRBJ1-1 TRBV20-1 many CSARDPEGDTEAFF TGCAGTGCTAGAGACCCAGAGGGGGATACTGAAGCTTTCTTT
NA TRBJ1-4 TRBV12-3/TRBV12-4 few CASSLASTNEKLFF TGTGCCAGCAGTTTAGCGAGCACTAATGAAAAACTGTTTTTT
NA TRBJ1-1 TRBV27 NA CASSFFGGREAFF TGTGCCAGCAGTTTCTTTGGGGGCAGGGAAGCTTTCTTT
TRBD2 TRBJ2-3 TRBV11-2 few CASSPPGGDTQYF TGTGCCAGCAGCCCCCCGGGGGGAGATACGCAGTATTTT
NA TRBJ2-7 TRBV13 many CASSLGRDEQYF TGTGCCAGCAGCTTGGGTAGGGACGAGCAGTACTTC
NA TRBJ2-1 TRBV6-5 many CASSSTHYNEQFF TGTGCCAGCAGTTCTACCCACTACAATGAGCAGTTCTTC
TRBD1 TRBJ2-2 TRBV12-3/TRBV12-4 few CASSSDRGLAGELFF TGTGCCAGCAGCTCTGACAGGGGGCTGGCCGGGGAGCTGTTTTTT
NA TRBJ2-2 TRBV7-7 NA CASSRRGTGELFF TGTGCCAGCAGCCGGAGGGGAACCGGGGAGCTGTTTTTT
NA TRBJ2-7 TRBV30 few CAWSSLAEQYF TGTGCCTGGAGTTCTCTGGCGGAGCAGTACTTC
TRBD1 TRBJ2-7 TRBV11-2 few CASSLRGQGGEQYF TGTGCCAGCAGCTTGAGGGGACAGGGCGGGGAGCAGTACTTC
TRBD2 TRBJ2-3 TRBV7-8 NA CASSLGGRATDTQYF TGTGCCAGCAGCTTGGGCGGGAGGGCCACAGATACGCAGTATTTT
NA TRBJ2-2 TRBV7-3 few CASSLKGSGELFF TGTGCCAGCAGCTTAAAGGGCTCCGGGGAGCTGTTTTTT
NA TRBJ2-1 TRBV15 few CATSSGSSYNEQFF TGTGCCACCAGCAGCGGGAGCTCCTACAATGAGCAGTTCTTC
NA TRBJ2-7 TRBV15 NA CATSNPGGGEQYF TGTGCCACCAGCAATCCAGGGGGAGGCGAGCAGTACTTC
TRBD1 TRBJ2-3 TRBV6-4 NA CASSEKGATDTQYF TGTGCCAGCAGTGAAAAGGGGGCCACAGATACGCAGTATTTT
NA TRBJ1-1 TRBV11-2 few CASSLVEEAFF TGTGCCAGCAGCTTAGTTGAAGAAGCTTTCTTT
NA TRBJ2-1 TRBV27 NA CASTSNKYNEQFF TGTGCCAGCACTAGTAATAAGTACAATGAGCAGTTCTTC
TRBD2 TRBJ2-3 TRBV7-9 NA CASSWGLAGEEDTQYF TGTGCCAGCAGCTGGGGACTAGCGGGAGAGGAAGATACGCAGTATTTT
TRBD2 TRBJ2-7 TRBV20-1 NA CSARGALAISYEQYF TGCAGTGCTCGAGGGGCACTAGCGATCTCCTACGAGCAGTACTTC
TRBD1 TRBJ2-2 TRBV9 NA CASAGQGNTGELFF TGTGCCAGCGCGGGACAGGGAAACACCGGGGAGCTGTTTTTT
TRBD1 TRBJ2-7 TRBV27 once CASTPGQGLYEQYF TGTGCCAGCACCCCGGGACAGGGCCTCTACGAGCAGTACTTC
TRBD2 TRBJ2-7 TRBV7-8 NA CASSSGTSGGDEQYF TGTGCCAGCAGCTCTGGGACTAGCGGGGGCGACGAGCAGTACTTC
TRBD2 TRBJ2-7 TRBV29-1 many CSVDPSGAPYEQYF TGCAGCGTTGACCCCAGCGGGGCCCCCTACGAGCAGTACTTC
TRBD1 TRBJ2-2 TRBV7-9 few CASSLRTGPHGELFF TGTGCCAGCAGCCTGAGGACAGGACCCCACGGGGAGCTGTTTTTT
NA TRBJ2-7 TRBV7-9 few CASGGDKHEQYF TGTGCCAGCGGGGGAGATAAACACGAGCAGTACTTC
TRBD2 TRBJ2-1 TRBV2 few CASSVASGTTIYNEQFF TGTGCCAGCAGTGTGGCTAGCGGGACCACAATTTACAATGAGCAGTTCTTC
NA TRBJ1-1 TRBV7-9 once CASSLGQGYVEAFF TGTGCCAGCAGCTTGGGTCAGGGGTATGTCGAAGCTTTCTTT
NA TRBJ2-1 TRBV27 NA CASSLGGLIEGVQFF TGTGCCAGCAGTTTAGGGGGTCTAATTGAGGGGGTGCAGTTCTTC
TRBD2 TRBJ2-2 TRBV12-3/TRBV12-4 NA CASNRLAGVTGELFF TGTGCCAGCAACAGACTAGCGGGAGTGACCGGGGAGCTGTTTTTT
NA TRBJ1-2 TRBV2 few CASSGQSPYGYTF TGTGCCAGCAGTGGACAATCCCCCTATGGCTACACCTTC
NA TRBJ2-4 TRBV29-1 NA CSETLDSQTLQYF TGCAGCGAAACGCTGGACTCCCAAACCCTTCAGTACTTC
TRBD2 TRBJ2-7 TRBV4-3 few CASSPALAGGPWEQYF TGCGCCAGCAGCCCGGCCCTAGCGGGAGGGCCTTGGGAGCAGTACTTC
NA TRBJ2-2 TRBV25-1 many CASSDGLDTGELFF TGTGCCAGCAGTGATGGCTTGGACACCGGGGAGCTGTTTTTT
TRBD2 TRBJ2-1 TRBV10-3 NA CAISESEAVPGGNEQFF TGTGCCATCAGTGAGTCGGAGGCGGTCCCGGGAGGGAATGAGCAGTTCTTC
NA TRBJ1-1 TRBV7-9 NA CASSLSATEAFF TGTGCCAGCAGCCTCTCGGCCACTGAAGCTTTCTTT
TRBD1 TRBJ2-2 TRBV10-2 medium-sized CASRARTGDTGELFF TGCGCCAGCAGGGCACGGACAGGCGACACCGGGGAGCTGTTTTTT
TRBD1 TRBJ1-5 TRBV27 NA CASGGQFNQPQHF TGTGCCAGCGGGGGACAGTTCAATCAGCCCCAGCATTTT
NA TRBJ1-2 TRBV6-2/TRBV6-3 NA CASSLTHYGYTF TGTGCCAGCAGCCTCACACACTATGGCTACACCTTC
NA TRBJ2-3 TRBV18 NA CASSPPGRPYGTDTQYF TGTGCCAGCTCACCACCGGGTCGGCCCTATGGCACAGATACGCAGTATTTT
NA TRBJ2-3 TRBV20-1 few CSAHLGTESTDTQYF TGCAGTGCTCACCTCGGGACGGAGAGCACAGATACGCAGTATTTT
NA TRBJ2-2 TRBV15 few CATRQGWDTGELFF TGTGCCACCAGACAGGGTTGGGACACCGGGGAGCTGTTTTTT
NA TRBJ2-2 TRBV5-1 many CASSSSVANTGELFF TGCGCCAGCAGCTCCAGCGTCGCGAACACCGGGGAGCTGTTTTTT
NA TRBJ2-5 TRBV9 few CASSRQTQETQYF TGTGCCAGCAGCAGACAGACCCAAGAGACCCAGTACTTC
NA TRBJ2-7 TRBV5-1 few CASSLGGTGIPYEQYF TGCGCCAGCAGCTTGGGAGGTACGGGAATTCCCTACGAGCAGTACTTC
NA TRBJ2-3 TRBV4-3 NA CASSQDGGTTDTQYF TGCGCCAGCAGCCAAGATGGCGGAACCACAGATACGCAGTATTTT